This TCR beta chain appears in the sequencing data of a study of blood T cell repertoires in COVID-19. CDR3 length: 15 amino acids. In germline, CDR1 is MNHEY, CDR2 SMNVEV (reference sequence). The ends lost 6 bases at V and 2 bases at J; junction bases unmatched: 2. Original analysis: Cell counts per sample came from amplifying reference gene primers. Produced via immunoSEQ multiplex PCR; TCRdb's table is partial and in-frame only. The V and J calls and clone size come from that table; D and trimming were worked out from the DNA. The sample gives hundreds of thousands of clones, 85% to 90% of which show up once; roughly 2.8% is in the top ten. Participant-given clinical history determined each cohort assignment. Within 2 weeks of study entry, exposed participants had contacted a PCR-confirmed or clinician-diagnosed COVID-19 case.

The receptor comes from a woman in her forties or fifties who had been exposed to COVID-19. Input material: PBMCs or T cells enriched from blood (not recorded which). This chain connects TRBV27 to TRBJ2-3; 13 nucleotides align to TRBD2. This chain's CDR3 is CASRTSGGPTDTQYF. The DNA for the CDR3 is TGTGCCAGCAGGACTAGCGGGGGGCCCACAGATACGCAGTATTTT.